This T cell receptor (beta chain) was observed in a study of shared clonotypes between healthy human individuals. CDR3 length equals 16 residues. The germline gives CDR1 SEHNR, CDR2 FQNEAQ (reference sequence). The V end lost 5 bases, the J end lost 1 base, and 17 bases lay between the germline ends. Sequenced by immunoSEQ multiplex PCR; TCRdb stores in-frame clones only, minus some. Of over 2 million clones listed, roughly 94% are singletons. Selected positively for CCR7 and CD45RO-negative, naive CD8 cells excluded terminally differentiated effector memory CD45RA+ cells. The sample consisted of naive CD8+ T cells sorted from blood. J is TRBJ2-5 and V is TRBV7-9; possibly TRBD1 or TRBD2 for D (5 bases each). The TCR was taken from a man between 18 and 29 years old in good health. CDR3 region: CASSLPLTGLQETQYF. DNA of the CDR3: TGTGCCAGCAGCCTGCCCCTCACGGGGCTCCAAGAGACCCAGTACTTC.